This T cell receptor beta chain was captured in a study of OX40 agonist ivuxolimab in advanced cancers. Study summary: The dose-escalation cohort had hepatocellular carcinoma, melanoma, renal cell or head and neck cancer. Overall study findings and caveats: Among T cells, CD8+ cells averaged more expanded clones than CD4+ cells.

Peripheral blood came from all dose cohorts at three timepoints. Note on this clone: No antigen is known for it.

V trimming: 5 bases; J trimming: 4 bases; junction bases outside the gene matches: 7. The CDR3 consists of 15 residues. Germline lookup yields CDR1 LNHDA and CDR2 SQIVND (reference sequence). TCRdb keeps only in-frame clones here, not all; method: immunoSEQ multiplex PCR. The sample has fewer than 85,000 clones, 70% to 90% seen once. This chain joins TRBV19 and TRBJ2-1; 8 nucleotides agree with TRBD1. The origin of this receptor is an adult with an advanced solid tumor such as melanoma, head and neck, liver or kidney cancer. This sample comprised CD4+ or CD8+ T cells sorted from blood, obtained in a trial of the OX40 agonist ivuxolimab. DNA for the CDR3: TGTGCCAGTAGTTTGGACAGGGCTACGTACAATGAGCAGTTCTTC. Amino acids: CASSLDRATYNEQFF.